The present T cell receptor (beta chain) was sequenced within a study of T cell responses to AZD1222 COVID-19 vaccine. The V segment lost 3 bases and the J segment 6 bases; nucleotides outside the gene matches: 4. The CDR3 consists of 14 residues. Germline-derived CDR1 and CDR2 are ENHRY and SYGVKD. Clones were read by immunoSEQ multiplex PCR, and TCRdb kept only the in-frame ones, dropping some. This sample carries some 50,000 clones, 65% to 80% of them seen once, and the ten largest clones take more than 20%. The chain recombines TRBV10-3 with TRBJ1-5, with 8 bases fitting TRBD1. The source is an adult in good health. The sequencing used peripheral blood, collected on day 0 of MenACWY control vaccination. This chain's CDR3 is CAISDSGGGQPQHF. CDR3 in DNA: TGTGCCATCAGTGATTCAGGGGGCGGTCAGCCCCAGCATTTT.